What follows describes a single T cell receptor (beta chain). Its antigen is undetermined. The record originates from a study of T cell responses to AZD1222 COVID-19 vaccine. Study-wide findings and caveats: Repertoires in all cases were sampled only once the peak T cell response had passed. Clonal diversity may have been underestimated, and the donors were mostly white British, with more females than males. Baseline serology detected seropositivity in only a handful of AZD1222 recipients.

V lost 1 base to trimming and J lost 0 bases, with 11 bases between them. The CDR3 extends over 16 amino acids. Looked up from germline, CDR1 is LGHNA and CDR2 is YSLEER. Sequencing used immunoSEQ multiplex PCR; TCRdb keeps in-frame clones, though not all of them. This sample has 100,000 to 120,000 clones, with around nine tenths found just once. The genes are TRBV4-3 and TRBJ2-3, with D possibly matching TRBD2 (5 bases). The sample consisted of peripheral blood, taken 28 days after the second AZD1222 dose. The TCR originated in an adult who received the AZD1222 COVID-19 vaccine. CDR3 amino acids: CASSQGRPYSTDTQYF. DNA of the CDR3: TGCGCCAGCAGCCAAGGGAGGCCTTATAGCACAGATACGCAGTATTTT.